This entry lists 30 T cell receptor beta chains sequenced from one sample in a study of shared clonotypes between healthy human individuals. Measured with immunoSEQ multiplex PCR; TCRdb has only the in-frame clones, and not every one. This table holds about 560,000 clones, about 80% found once. The sample taken for sequencing was PBMCs. The receptors here all came from a woman aged 40 to 50 in good health. Some clones in this sample may be carry-over from other donors' samples.

This sequence joins TRBV28 and TRBJ2-5, with D tentatively TRBD1 (5 bases). CDR1 and CDR2 (germline): MDHEN, SYDVKM. The CDR3 consists of 14 residues. Trimming left V 5 bases short and J 1 base short, with 11 bases between. In DNA form, the CDR3 reads TGTGCCAGCAGTATTGGGGCAGCCCAAGAGACCCAGTACTTC. This gives the protein CASSIGAAQETQYF. Full variable domain (outside the CDR3, taken from reference TRBV28 and TRBJ2-5): DVKVTQSSRYLVKRTGEKVFLECVQDMDHENMFWYRQDPGLGLRLIYFSYDVKMKEKGDIPEGYSVSREKKERFSLILESASTNQTSMYLCASSIGAAQETQYFGPGTRLLVL.

This sequence joins TRBV27 and TRBJ2-1; tentative D call: TRBD2 (6 bases). Trimming pared 5 bases from V and 2 bases from J, leaving 16 bases between. The CDR3 covers 16 residues. CDR1 is MNHEY, CDR2 SMNVEV, per germline (reference sequence). The DNA of the CDR3 is TGTGCCAGCAGTCCCAAAATAGCGGACCCCTACAATGAGCAGTTCTTC. It specifies CASSPKIADPYNEQFF.

V gene TRBV7-9 combines with J gene TRBJ1-1, with D possibly TRBD1 on 5 matching bases. The germline V gene has CDR1 SEHNR and CDR2 FQNEAQ (reference sequence). The CDR3 extends over 13 amino acids. V dropped 1 base and J dropped 4 bases, with 7 bases sitting between them. CDR3 bases: TGTGCCAGCAGCTTAGACAGGACCACTGAAGCTTTCTTT. This sequence encodes CASSLDRTTEAFF. Combining the CDR3 with reference TRBV7-9 and TRBJ1-1 gives the whole variable domain DTGVSQNPRHKITKRGQNVTFRCDPISEHNRLYWYRQTLGQGPEFLTYFQNEAQLEKSRLLSDRFSAERPKGSFSTLEIQRTEQGDSAMYLCASSLDRTTEAFFGQGTRLTVV.

Only a few counts were recorded for this clone. J is TRBJ2-3 and V is TRBV4-3; 8 bases map to TRBD2. V dropped 0 bases and J dropped 4; count of bases not matched to a gene: 3. The CDR3 is made up of 15 amino acids. Looked up from germline, CDR1 is LGHNA and CDR2 is YSLEER. CDR3 residues: CASSQDTSGPDTQYF. As DNA, the CDR3 is TGCGCCAGCAGCCAAGACACTAGCGGCCCAGATACGCAGTATTTT.

About this clone: One base separates it from a far larger clone, so it is likely a read error. As DNA, the CDR3 is TGTGCCAGCAGTGCCAGGATGGGTGTCTACACCTTC. Protein: CASSARMGVYTF. The chain has TRBV6-1 and TRBJ1-2; unclear D gene. Between the trimmed V and J ends, which lost 4 bases and 10 bases, there was a span of 13 bases. Germline CDR1 MNHNS, CDR2 SASEGT. This CDR3 region has 12 residues.

This clone showed up just once. The rearrangement links TRBV5-6 to TRBJ2-1, with D possibly matching TRBD1 (6 bases). The CDR3 is made up of 13 amino acids. V was clipped by 4 bases and J by 6 bases, with 11 bases between them. Germline values: CDR1 SGHDT, CDR2 YYEEEE. The CDR3 coding sequence is TGTGCCAGCAGCGTACAGGGTCGCAATGAGCAGTTCTTC. It is translated as CASSVQGRNEQFF.

The V call is TRBV18, the J call TRBJ2-1, with unresolved D. The CDR3 sequence is 17 residues long. Trimming shortened V by 0 bases and J by 0 bases, and 12 bases separated the two germline ends. Germline CDR1 KGHSH, CDR2 LQKENI. CDR3 DNA: TGTGCCAGCTCACCACCTTTTTGGAAGAGCTCCTACAATGAGCAGTTCTTC. Translation: CASSPPFWKSSYNEQFF.

The rearrangement links TRBV6-4 to TRBJ2-3; TRBD2 agrees at 8 bases. Germline trimming cut 0 bases from V and 2 bases from J; bases unmatched to any gene: 1. The CDR3 totals 15 residues. Germline lookup yields CDR1 MRHNA and CDR2 SNTAGT. This CDR3 reads CASSDSAGVTDTQYF. The CDR3 DNA sequence: TGTGCCAGCAGTGACTCAGCGGGAGTCACAGATACGCAGTATTTT.

This clone has a count of ten or more. Distinct nucleotide sequences in the sample also encode this CDR3. This sequence joins TRBV28 and TRBJ2-7; TRBD1 agrees at 9 bases. This CDR3 region has 15 residues. Trimming removed 4 bases from V and 5 bases from J; junction bases left unmatched: 9. CDR1 and CDR2 from the germline V gene are MDHEN and SYDVKM. The CDR3 region is CASSSPGTGRNEQYF. For the CDR3, the DNA is TGTGCCAGCAGTTCACCCGGGACAGGGCGCAACGAGCAGTACTTC.

The chain carries TRBV5-4 and TRBJ1-4, with TRBD1 as a possible D gene (5 bases). Trimming shortened V by 0 bases and J by 8 bases, and 17 bases separated the two germline ends. CDR3 length equals 16 residues. Germline CDR1 reads SGHNT; CDR2 reads YYREEE (reference sequence). The DNA for the CDR3 is TGTGCCAGCAGCTTGGGCGGCGGGGCCGGTGAGGAAAAACTGTTTTTT. This codes for CASSLGGGAGEEKLFF.

V is TRBV28 and J is TRBJ1-5; D remains unclear. The ends were cut back, 5 bases at V and 5 bases at J, with 10 bases in the middle. Looked up from germline, CDR1 is MDHEN and CDR2 is SYDVKM. CDR3 size: 13 residues. CDR3 DNA sequence: TGTGCCAGCAGTCTACAATTAGATCAGCCCCAGCATTTT. This translates into CASSLQLDQPQHF.

The chain joins TRBV28 to TRBJ1-5; D gene ambiguous. CDR1 is MDHEN, CDR2 SYDVKM, per germline. CDR3 length equals 12 residues. The V end lost 8 bases, the J end lost 2 bases, and 7 bases lay between the germline ends. Here the CDR3 DNA reads TGTGCCAGCGAGGGAGGCAATCAGCCCCAGCATTTT. It is translated as CASEGGNQPQHF.

The rearrangement uses TRBV6-1 and TRBJ1-1; the D is unclear. The CDR3 length is 13 residues. V was shortened by 4 bases and J by 4 bases, with 10 bases between the two germline ends. The germline CDR1 and CDR2 sequences are MNHNS and SASEGT. The CDR3 region has the DNA TGTGCCAGCAGTGGTAGGAGGAGCACTGAAGCTTTCTTT. Its translation is CASSGRRSTEAFF.

Only a few counts were recorded for this clone. The J gene is TRBJ1-1, the V gene TRBV7-2, with D unresolved. V lost 1 base, J lost 5 bases, and 11 bases lay in between. This CDR3 region has 14 residues. Germline assignment: CDR1 SGHTA and CDR2 FQGNSA. The CDR3 protein is CASSLGGLATEAFF. For the CDR3, the DNA is TGTGCCAGCAGCTTAGGAGGGCTGGCGACTGAAGCTTTCTTT.

The rearrangement joins TRBV14 to TRBJ2-1; no definite D call. The CDR3 length is 17 residues. Germline lookup yields CDR1 SGHDN and CDR2 FVKESK. V gave up 2 bases and J gave up 9 bases, with 23 bases separating them. CDR3 protein: CASSQLVGSSRKSEQFF. CDR3 in DNA: TGTGCCAGCAGCCAATTAGTGGGCAGTTCGCGGAAAAGTGAGCAGTTCTTC. The whole variable domain, remainder taken from reference TRBV14 and TRBJ2-1, is EAGVTQFPSHSVIEKGQTVTLRCDPISGHDNLYWYRRVMGKEIKFLLHFVKESKQDESGMPNNRFLAERTGGTYSTLKVQPAELEDSGVYFCASSQLVGSSRKSEQFFGPGTRLTVL.

The chain has TRBV30 and TRBJ1-1, with D maybe TRBD1 (6 bases). This CDR3 has 13 amino acids. The V gene's germline CDR1 is GTSNPN and CDR2 SVGIG (reference sequence). The V end was cut by 4 bases, the J end by 1 base, with 10 bases between. CDR3 nucleotide sequence: TGTGCCTGGAAGCGACAGGAGAACACTGAAGCTTTCTTT. It yields the protein CAWKRQENTEAFF.

This chain uses TRBV7-2 with TRBJ2-1; 7 nucleotides match TRBD2. V was clipped by 3 bases and J by 9 bases; unmatched bases: 11. The CDR3 totals 15 residues. The germline gives CDR1 SGHTA, CDR2 FQGNSA. Here the CDR3 reads CASSFPAGTITEQFF. The DNA for the CDR3 is TGTGCCAGCAGCTTCCCTGCTGGGACTATCACTGAGCAGTTCTTC.

The gene calls are TRBV7-9 and TRBJ2-1; TRBD1 is a possible D gene (5 bases). The CDR3 has 13 residues. V lost 4 bases and J lost 4, with 8 bases in between. The germline gives CDR1 SEHNR, CDR2 FQNEAQ (reference sequence). The CDR3 region has the DNA TGTGCCAGCAGCTCTGGACATTACAATGAGCAGTTCTTC. Translating it yields CASSSGHYNEQFF.

Details on this clone: This CDR3 is also generated by other DNA sequences in the sample. V gene TRBV5-1 combines with J gene TRBJ2-1, with D tentatively TRBD2 (6 bases). The CDR3 extends over 15 amino acids. Per the germline V gene, CDR1 is SGHRS and CDR2 is YFSETQ. V was trimmed by 0 bases and J by 7 bases, leaving 14 bases between them. CDR3 residues: CASSLAPGVHNEQFF. CDR3 DNA: TGCGCCAGCAGCTTGGCCCCGGGAGTTCATAATGAGCAGTTCTTC.

The gene calls are TRBV10-2 and TRBJ2-3; D is perhaps TRBD2 (6 bases). Germline V gives CDR1 WSHSY, CDR2 SAAADI. V was pared by 8 bases and J by 6 bases, with 15 bases between. This CDR3 has 13 residues. CDR3 sequence reads: CASGGLVGDTQYF. The CDR3 region has the DNA TGCGCCAGCGGAGGGCTAGTGGGCGATACGCAGTATTTT.

The gene calls are TRBV30 and TRBJ1-4, with D possibly matching TRBD1 (6 bases). V dropped 5 bases and J dropped 4 bases, with 20 bases sitting between them. The germline V gene encodes CDR1 GTSNPN and CDR2 SVGIG (reference sequence). This CDR3 spans 16 amino acids. CDR3 loop: CAWGRGAGPLNEKLFF. CDR3 DNA: TGTGCCTGGGGCAGGGGCGCCGGCCCCCTTAATGAAAAACTGTTTTTT.

The rearrangement links TRBV18 to TRBJ2-5; 12 bases are a match to TRBD1. The ends lost 3 bases at V and 11 bases at J; junction bases unmatched: 10. The CDR3 contains 15 residues. Germline assignment: CDR1 KGHSH and CDR2 LQKENI. CDR3 coding DNA: TGTGCCAGCTCACCGCCGGGACAGGGGGCCCAGGTGCAGTACTTC. Its protein is CASSPPGQGAQVQYF.

The chain uses TRBV5-4 and TRBJ1-1; unclear D gene. V gave up 2 bases and J gave up 2 bases, with 7 bases separating them. Germline V gives CDR1 SGHNT, CDR2 YYREEE (reference sequence). This CDR3 is built from 13 residues. CDR3: CASSFSDNTEAFF. Written as DNA, the CDR3 is TGTGCCAGCAGCTTTTCGGATAACACTGAAGCTTTCTTT.

This clone was recorded many times. One end of the junction is discordant with germline, which a read error may explain. This chain joins TRBV19 and TRBJ1-5, with D hard to call. The germline gives CDR1 LNHDA, CDR2 SQIVND (reference sequence). This CDR3 region has 12 residues. This CDR3 reads CASSLDDQPQHF. The DNA of the CDR3 is TGTGCCAGTAGTTTAGACGATCAGCCCCAGCATTTT. Full variable domain (missing parts from reference TRBV19 and TRBJ1-5): DGGITQSPKYLFRKEGQNVTLSCEQNLNHDAMYWYRQDPGQGLRLIYYSQIVNDFQKGDIAEGYSVSREKKESFPLTVTSAQKNPTAFYLCASSLDDQPQHFGDGTRLSIL.

The genes are TRBV7-6 and TRBJ2-2, with TRBD2 identical over 8 bases. The CDR3 length is 16 residues. V lost 6 bases to trimming and J lost 6 bases; unmatched junction nucleotides: 12. The germline V gene encodes CDR1 SGHVS and CDR2 FNYEAQ. CDR3 sequence reads: CASRRVGGRLAGELFF. CDR3 nucleotides: TGTGCCAGCAGAAGAGTGGGCGGGAGGCTGGCCGGGGAGCTGTTTTTT.

V is TRBV5-6 and J is TRBJ2-5, with D uncertain. Germline loops: CDR1 SGHDT, CDR2 YYEEEE. V lost 4 bases and J lost 0, with 16 bases in between. The CDR3 contains 16 residues. The CDR3 DNA sequence: TGTGCCAGCAGCCCTGGTTGGCCGAACTACCAAGAGACCCAGTACTTC. Amino acids: CASSPGWPNYQETQYF.

This clone was detected a few times. This chain connects TRBV28 to TRBJ2-2, with TRBD1 as a possible D gene (5 bases). The CDR3 has 15 amino acids. From germline, CDR1 is MDHEN and CDR2 SYDVKM. Trimming pared 7 bases from V and 1 base from J, leaving 13 bases between. CDR3 DNA sequence: TGTGCCAGCACCTCACCCCAGGGGAACACCGGGGAGCTGTTTTTT. This codes for CASTSPQGNTGELFF. Full variable domain (outside the CDR3, taken from reference TRBV28 and TRBJ2-2): DVKVTQSSRYLVKRTGEKVFLECVQDMDHENMFWYRQDPGLGLRLIYFSYDVKMKEKGDIPEGYSVSREKKERFSLILESASTNQTSMYLCASTSPQGNTGELFFGEGSRLTVL.

This clone was seen only once. The chain uses TRBV10-3 and TRBJ1-2; D is unclear. CDR3 length equals 12 residues. Per germline, CDR1 ENHRY and CDR2 SYGVKD. Trimming pared 2 bases from V and 4 bases from J, leaving 5 bases between. The CDR3 loop reads CAISEGGYGYTF. CDR3 DNA: TGTGCCATCAGTGAGGGCGGCTATGGCTACACCTTC.

The J gene is TRBJ2-4, the V gene TRBV5-1; D possibly corresponds to TRBD2 (6 bases). CDR3 length: 15 residues. Germline assignment: CDR1 SGHRS and CDR2 YFSETQ. The V and J ends lost 0 bases and 6 bases respectively, with 13 bases between them. CDR3 loop: CASSLAGGDPNIQYF. For the CDR3, the DNA is TGCGCCAGCAGCTTGGCCGGAGGGGACCCAAACATTCAGTACTTC.

The chain has TRBV5-1 and TRBJ2-7, with 8 nucleotides matching TRBD2. The CDR3 loop spans 15 amino acids. Germline CDR1 is SGHRS and CDR2 is YFSETQ. Trimming took 4 bases from V and 4 from J; bases not matched to a gene: 10. The DNA for the CDR3 is TGCGCCAGCAGCACCGCCGGGACTAGATCATACGAGCAGTACTTC. This sequence encodes CASSTAGTRSYEQYF.